This TCR delta chain originates from a study of delta chains in infants with herpesvirus infections. Reverse transcription of PBMC RNA used primers specific for the gamma and delta chains. TCRdb re-processed the RT-PCR reads using CATT. Of over 1,500 delta-chain clones in the sample, roughly 6.7% were seen once. Study outcomes and limitations: The public clonotype appeared only at the first post-infection time point. Among about 17 CMV-infected infants, several showed the public Vdelta1 clonotype.

The CDR3 runs 22 residues. Trimming cost V 10 bases and J 0 bases, with 40 bases left between them. Germline CDR1 and CDR2: TSESDYY and QEAYKQQN. By sample fraction, this clone is large (0.1 to 1%). Its antigen remains unidentified. Specimen: peripheral blood, collected at time point 1 of longitudinal follow-up. The chain has TRAV38-2/DV8 and TRDJ1; either TRDD2 or TRDD3 may fit D (7 bases each). This TCR was recovered from a human donor who was a Ugandan infant, either HIV-exposed or HIV-unexposed (not recorded which). The CDR3 region has the DNA TGTGCTGTGGGGGAAGGGGACCTTTCCTACGGAAACCGGGGGTTGCACACCGATAAACTCATCTTT. It translates to CAVGEGDLSYGNRGLHTDKLIF.